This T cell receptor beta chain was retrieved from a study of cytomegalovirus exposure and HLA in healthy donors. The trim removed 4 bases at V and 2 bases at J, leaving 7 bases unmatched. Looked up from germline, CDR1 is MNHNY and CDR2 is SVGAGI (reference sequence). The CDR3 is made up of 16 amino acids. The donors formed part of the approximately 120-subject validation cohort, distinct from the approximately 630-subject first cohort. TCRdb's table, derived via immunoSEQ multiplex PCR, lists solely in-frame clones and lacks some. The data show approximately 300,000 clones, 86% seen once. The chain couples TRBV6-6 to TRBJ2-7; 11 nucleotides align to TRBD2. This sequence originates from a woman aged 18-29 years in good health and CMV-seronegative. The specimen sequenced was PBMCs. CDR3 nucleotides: TGTGCCAGCAGTTCCTCGTTAGCGGGAGGGCCCTACGAGCAGTACTTC. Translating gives CASSSSLAGGPYEQYF.